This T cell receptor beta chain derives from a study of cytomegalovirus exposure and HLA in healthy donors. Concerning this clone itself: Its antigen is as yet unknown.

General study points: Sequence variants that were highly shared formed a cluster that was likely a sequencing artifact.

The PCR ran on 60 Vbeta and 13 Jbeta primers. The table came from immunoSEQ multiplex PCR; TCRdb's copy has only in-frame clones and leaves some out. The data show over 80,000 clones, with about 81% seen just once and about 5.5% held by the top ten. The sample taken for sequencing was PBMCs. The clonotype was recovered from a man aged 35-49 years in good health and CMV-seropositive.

The CDR3 DNA reads as TGTGCCAGCGCGGACTCCTCCAGCTCCTACAATGAGCAGTTCTTC. Amino acid sequence: CASADSSSSYNEQFF. The chain joins TRBV6-1 to TRBJ2-1; D possibly corresponds to TRBD2 (5 bases). Germline assignment: CDR1 MNHNS and CDR2 SASEGT. There are 15 residues in the CDR3. With 8 bases removed from V and 0 bases from J, the gap between germline ends came to 14 bases.